Presented here are 17 T cell receptor beta chains from one specimen sequenced in a study of vaccination and CD4 T cells after COVID-19. MiXCR, run by TCRdb on the PCR reads, gives a single entry per CDR3 protein. Of some 28,000 distinct CDR3 sequences listed, 51% are singletons. Time point meaning: late sampling 161 to 241 days after vaccination in three convalescent patients. The source was CD4+ T cells from blood, collected about 7 months after SARS-CoV-2 vaccination. Receptor source: a human donor who had recovered from COVID-19.

The chain links TRBV20-1 to TRBJ2-1, with 8 bases fitting TRBD2. The germline CDR1 and CDR2 sequences are DFQATT and SNEGSKA (reference sequence). The CDR3 is made up of 15 amino acids. V was pared by 6 bases and J by 7 bases, with 14 bases of the junction left unmatched. CDR3: CSATLGAGDSNEQFF. The DNA for the CDR3 is TGCAGTGCCACACTAGGAGCGGGAGATAGTAATGAGCAGTTCTTC.

J is TRBJ2-1 and V is TRBV20-1; D assignment may be TRBD1 or TRBD2 (5 bases each). The CDR3 is made up of 17 amino acids. V was trimmed by 5 bases and J by 4 bases, leaving 24 bases between them. Germline values: CDR1 DFQATT, CDR2 SNEGSKA (reference sequence). The DNA for the CDR3 is TGCAGTGCTGGACCCGGGACCATCGCCGCTCAATACAATGAGCAGTTCTTC. Its protein is CSAGPGTIAAQYNEQFF.

This clonotype qualifies as medium-sized (0.01 to 0.1%). The rearrangement joins TRBV6-4 to TRBJ2-1; 8 bases agree with TRBD2. V gave up 0 bases and J gave up 8 bases; unmatched junction bases: 6. Germline CDR1 is MRHNA and CDR2 is SNTAGT. The length of the CDR3 is 15 residues. DNA for the CDR3: TGTGCCAGCAGTGACTCGGCGGGAGGTATGGATGAGCAGTTCTTC. Translated, it gives CASSDSAGGMDEQFF.

The chain combines TRBV7-2 with TRBJ1-5; D unclear. Trimming removed 5 bases from V and 4 bases from J, with 12 bases in between. Germline V lookup: CDR1 SGHTA, CDR2 FQGNSA. The CDR3 contains 14 residues. CDR3 nucleotides: TGTGCCAGCAGCCCTAACTTGGGAAATCAGCCCCAGCATTTT. Translation gives CASSPNLGNQPQHF.

This chain connects TRBV12-3 or TRBV12-4 to TRBJ2-3, with TRBD2 identical over 13 bases. V trimming: 4 bases; J trimming: 5 bases; junction bases outside the gene matches: 3. The CDR3 has 15 amino acids. This CDR3 reads CASSSLAGGGDTQYF. CDR3 DNA: TGTGCCAGCAGTTCACTAGCGGGAGGGGGAGATACGCAGTATTTT.

This chain uses TRBV7-9 with TRBJ2-1; D gene uncertain. This CDR3 comprises 12 residues. Trimming removed 3 bases at V and 7 bases at J, with 7 bases between. Germline CDR1 and CDR2: SEHNR and FQNEAQ (reference sequence). CDR3 in DNA: TGTGCCAGCAGCTTCTTATTGAATGAGCAGTTCTTC. It is translated as CASSFLLNEQFF.

By share, this clonotype counts as medium-sized. This rearrangement joins TRBV6-4 to TRBJ2-2, with D unclear. The CDR3 has 13 amino acids. V was clipped by 4 bases and J by 1 base, with 4 bases between them. The germline gives CDR1 MRHNA, CDR2 SNTAGT. Here the CDR3 DNA reads TGTGCCAGCAGTGGGGGGAACACCGGGGAGCTGTTTTTT. It encodes CASSGGNTGELFF.

This clonotype has just a few counts. The rearrangement joins TRBV28 to TRBJ1-5; 8 nucleotides align to TRBD1. J gave up 4 bases and V 6 bases, and 8 bases lay outside the gene matches. From germline, CDR1 is MDHEN and CDR2 SYDVKM. The CDR3 runs to 15 residues. This CDR3 reads CASSTLQGGNQPQHF. The CDR3 DNA follows: TGTGCCAGCAGCACCCTACAGGGGGGAAATCAGCCCCAGCATTTT. Combining the CDR3 with reference TRBV28 and TRBJ1-5 gives the whole variable domain DVKVTQSSRYLVKRTGEKVFLECVQDMDHENMFWYRQDPGLGLRLIYFSYDVKMKEKGDIPEGYSVSREKKERFSLILESASTNQTSMYLCASSTLQGGNQPQHFGDGTRLSIL.

The chain couples TRBV29-1 to TRBJ1-1; D remains ambiguous. Trimming cost V 7 bases and J 0 bases, with 6 bases left between them. Germline-derived CDR1 and CDR2 are SQVTM and ANQGSEA. CDR3 length: 11 amino acids. The CDR3 loop reads CSASLNTEAFF. The CDR3 nucleotides are TGCAGCGCATCACTGAACACTGAAGCTTTCTTT.

The chain has TRBV7-9 and TRBJ2-1; 15 bases are shared with TRBD2. Germline trimming cut 5 bases from V and 2 bases from J; bases unmatched to any gene: 4. Germline assignment: CDR1 SEHNR and CDR2 FQNEAQ (reference sequence). The CDR3 extends over 17 amino acids. This CDR3 is CASSTRTSGRAYNEQFF. The CDR3 DNA follows: TGTGCCAGCAGCACACGGACTAGCGGGAGGGCCTACAATGAGCAGTTCTTC.

V is TRBV24-1 and J is TRBJ2-6; TRBD1 matches 10 bases. Germline V gives CDR1 KGHDR, CDR2 SFDVKD. The CDR3 has 18 residues. Trimming removed 4 bases from V and 0 bases from J; junction bases left unmatched: 5. The CDR3 loop reads CATSDSGQGDSGANVLTF. CDR3 sequence (DNA): TGTGCCACCAGTGACTCTGGACAGGGGGACTCTGGGGCCAACGTCCTGACTTTC.

V and J are TRBV24-1 and TRBJ2-7; TRBD2 is a possible D gene (5 bases). V was trimmed by 4 bases and J by 7 bases, leaving 13 bases between them. The CDR3 is 13 amino acids. Germline CDR1 and CDR2: KGHDR and SFDVKD. CDR3 coding DNA: TGTGCCACCAGTGACCCCGTGAGGAGGGAGCAGTACTTC. As protein: CATSDPVRREQYF.

The CDR3 DNA sequence: TGTGCCAGCAGCCGGGGACTAGCGGGTCAAGAGACCCAGTACTTC. Protein: CASSRGLAGQETQYF. The chain has TRBV7-9 and TRBJ2-5; 12 bases match TRBD2. The CDR3 consists of 15 residues. Losses at the gene ends were 5 bases for V and 2 bases for J; bases not matched to a gene: 3. The germline V gene encodes CDR1 SEHNR and CDR2 FQNEAQ (reference sequence). The full variable domain, in which reference TRBV7-9 and TRBJ2-5 provide the parts outside the CDR3, is DTGVSQNPRHKITKRGQNVTFRCDPISEHNRLYWYRQTLGQGPEFLTYFQNEAQLEKSRLLSDRFSAERPKGSFSTLEIQRTEQGDSAMYLCASSRGLAGQETQYFGPGTRLLVL.

The rearrangement links TRBV6-2 or TRBV6-3 to TRBJ1-2, with 10 bases fitting TRBD1. CDR1 is MNHEY and CDR2 is SVGEGT in the germline V gene. V lost 5 bases and J lost 4; bases outside the gene matches: 7. The CDR3 consists of 15 residues. Written as DNA, the CDR3 is TGTGCCAGCAGTCCTCCGGGACAGGGGTTCTATGGCTACACCTTC. This codes for CASSPPGQGFYGYTF.

V gene TRBV10-3 combines with J gene TRBJ2-5; D unresolved. V was shortened by 10 bases and J by 5 bases, with 8 bases between the two germline ends. Germline CDR1 and CDR2: ENHRY and SYGVKD. CDR3 size: 10 residues. In DNA, the CDR3 is TGTGCCACCGGTGTCGAGACCCAGTACTTC. Encoded protein: CATGVETQYF.

This chain connects TRBV27 to TRBJ2-5, with D possibly called TRBD1 or TRBD2 (5 bases each). This CDR3 is 13 amino acids long. V lost 6 bases, J lost 2 bases, and 10 bases lay in between. Germline assignment: CDR1 MNHEY and CDR2 SMNVEV (reference sequence). The CDR3 nucleotides read TGTGCCAGCAGGGGGCGGGTACAAGAGACCCAGTACTTC. It codes for CASRGRVQETQYF.

There are a few counts of this clonotype. The chain couples TRBV7-2 to TRBJ2-3, with 8 positions matching TRBD1. J lost 2 bases, V lost 3 bases, and 4 bases had no gene match. The germline V gene encodes CDR1 SGHTA and CDR2 FQGNSA. This CDR3 is built from 15 residues. The CDR3 bases are TGTGCCAGCAGCTTTGGGACAGGCTCCACAGATACGCAGTATTTT. It specifies CASSFGTGSTDTQYF.